This T cell receptor beta chain was documented in a study of blood T cell repertoires in COVID-19. Overall study context: From T cells, B-cell-depleted T cells, or PBMCs came the material, which was cDNA or gDNA.

Germline V gene lookup returns CDR1 WNHNN and CDR2 SYGVQD (reference sequence). V gave up 6 bases and J gave up 7 bases; unmatched junction bases: 14. This CDR3 is 15 amino acids long. Assay: immunoSEQ multiplex PCR; the TCRdb copy retains only in-frame clones and omits some. The sample lists about 27,000 clones, roughly nine tenths seen once, with 16% in the top ten. The sequence was obtained from a human donor with active COVID-19. The donor label of this sample is uncertain. The sequenced material came from peripheral blood. The chain carries TRBV10-1 and TRBJ2-7; 8 bases fit TRBD1. The CDR3 DNA reads TGCGCCAGCAGCTTCAGAGGACAGGGATTGGGAGAGCAGTACTTC. Translation gives CASSFRGQGLGEQYF.